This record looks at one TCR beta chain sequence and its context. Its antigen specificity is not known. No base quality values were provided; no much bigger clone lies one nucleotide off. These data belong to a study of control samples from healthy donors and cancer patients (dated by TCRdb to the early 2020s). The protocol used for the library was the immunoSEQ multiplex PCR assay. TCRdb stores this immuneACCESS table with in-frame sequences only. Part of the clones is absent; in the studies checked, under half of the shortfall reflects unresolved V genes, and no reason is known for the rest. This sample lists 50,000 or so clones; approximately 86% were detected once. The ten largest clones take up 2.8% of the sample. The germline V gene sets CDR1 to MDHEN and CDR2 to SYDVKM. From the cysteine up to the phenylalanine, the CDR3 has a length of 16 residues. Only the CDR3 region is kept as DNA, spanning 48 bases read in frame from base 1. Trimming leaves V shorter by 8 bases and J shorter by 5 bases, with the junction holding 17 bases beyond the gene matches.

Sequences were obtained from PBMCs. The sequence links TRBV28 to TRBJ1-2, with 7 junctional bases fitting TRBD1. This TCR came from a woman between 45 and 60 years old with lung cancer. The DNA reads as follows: TGTGCCAGCTATTCTGCGGGACTCACAGGGGAGTATGGCTACACCTTC. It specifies CASYSAGLTGEYGYTF.